The TCR beta chain under discussion was sequenced for a study of T cells in Graves' hyperthyroidism and ophthalmopathy. Study results and caveats: Separation of ophthalmopathy from stable hyperthyroidism was achieved by a 13 V-J model. Among thyroid clonotypes expanded above 0.001, most also appeared in blood.

This clonotype was found many times. Antigen: not known. Researchers barred patients who had uncontrolled infection, other autoimmune disease, pregnancy or lactation. Diagnoses rested on clinical symptoms, serum thyroxine and TRAb, thyroid ultrasound and orbital computed tomography. Researchers amplified the TCR beta CDR3 regions from RNA transcripts. First-round RT-PCR targeting the TCR CDR3 was performed with the HTBI primer set. Each CDR3 protein is one row after TCRdb ran MiXCR on the multiplex PCR reads. The sample lists approximately 620,000 distinct CDR3 sequences, approximately 13% occurring once. CDR3 length equals 15 residues. CDR1 is SNHLY, CDR2 FYNNEI, per germline. Unmatched junction bases numbered 8, after V lost 8 bases and J lost 0 bases.

The TCR sequence derives from a woman in her 30s with Graves' hyperthyroidism that later progressed to Graves' ophthalmopathy. Sequencing input: blood. The chain carries TRBV2 and TRBJ2-7, with 9 positions matching TRBD2. The CDR3: CASSPSTSGSYEQYF. The CDR3 DNA reads as TGTGCCAGCTCGCCCTCGACTAGCGGCTCCTACGAGCAGTACTTC. Filled out from reference TRBV2 and TRBJ2-7, the complete variable domain reads EPEVTQTPSHQVTQMGQEVILRCVPISNHLYFYWYRQILGQKVEFLVSFYNNEISEKSEIFDDQFSVERPDGSNFTLKIRSTKLEDSAMYFCASSPSTSGSYEQYFGPGTRLTVT.